The 20 T cell receptor beta chains in this list originate from one sample, sequenced in a study of cytomegalovirus exposure and HLA in healthy donors (dated by TCRdb to about 2017). To prepare the library, the immunoSEQ multiplex PCR assay was applied. TCRdb carries this immuneACCESS record with in-frame sequences only. Its versions omit some clonotypes, under half of them owing to an unresolved V gene in the studies checked, with the rest unexplained. This sample comprises 150,000 to 200,000 clones, around 85% of them detected only once. Of the sample, 15% to 20% is held by the ten largest clones. The specimen sequenced was PBMCs. Receptors were obtained from a man between 18 and 29 years old in good health and CMV-seropositive.

This clone appeared a single time. The V and J genes are TRBV5-4 and TRBJ1-3, with D possibly being TRBD1 (5 bases). The CDR3 length is 14 residues. Germline CDR1 reads SGHNT; CDR2 reads YYREEE (reference sequence). V lost 1 base to trimming and J lost 4 bases, with 9 bases between them. In DNA, the CDR3 is TGTGCCAGCAGCTTGTGGGGGGTCGGAAACACCATATATTTT. Amino acids: CASSLWGVGNTIYF. Complete variable domain (other parts from reference TRBV5-4 and TRBJ1-3): ETGVTQSPTHLIKTRGQQVTLRCSSQSGHNTVSWYQQALGQGPQFIFQYYREEENGRGNFPPRFSGLQFPNYSSELNVNALELDDSALYLCASSLWGVGNTIYFGEGSWLTVV.

The rearrangement uses TRBV13 and TRBJ2-7; weak D call: TRBD2 (7 bases). Per the germline V gene, CDR1 is PRHDT and CDR2 is FYEKMQ (reference sequence). Deletions cut 1 base from V and 5 bases from J, with 15 bases between. This CDR3 has 15 amino acids. CDR3 sequence (DNA): TGTGCCAGCAGCTTAGAGGTGGCGGGGGCCAACGAGCAGTACTTC. This translates into CASSLEVAGANEQYF.

The chain has TRBV4-2 and TRBJ2-1, with 10 bases aligning to TRBD1. The germline gives CDR1 LGHNA, CDR2 YNFKEQ. Trimming took 3 bases from V and 0 from J; bases not matched to a gene: 8. CDR3 size: 18 residues. The CDR3 sequence is CASSQGGGQGSSYNEQFF. The CDR3 DNA is TGTGCCAGCAGCCAGGGGGGGGGACAGGGGAGCTCCTACAATGAGCAGTTCTTC.

The count of this clone is one. The rearrangement joins TRBV10-3 to TRBJ2-7; 7 bases are shared with TRBD1. With 2 bases clipped from V and 2 bases from J, the junction kept 3 bases outside the gene matches. Looked up from germline, CDR1 is ENHRY and CDR2 is SYGVKD. There are 14 residues in the CDR3. CDR3 DNA sequence: TGTGCCATCAGTGAGAGGCAGGGGGCCTACGAGCAGTACTTC. This sequence encodes CAISERQGAYEQYF.

This clone has only one observation. An end of the junction differs from the germline gene, which may be a read error. The chain recombines TRBV29-1 with TRBJ1-1, with 7 bases matching TRBD1. The CDR3 loop spans 12 amino acids. Germline V gene data show CDR1 as SQVTM and CDR2 as ANQGSEA. Written as DNA, the CDR3 is TGCAGCGGAGGACAGGCGAACGCTGAAGCTTTCTTT. Amino acids: CSGGQANAEAFF.

J is TRBJ2-5 and V is TRBV29-1, with 11 bases fitting TRBD2. From germline, CDR1 is SQVTM and CDR2 ANQGSEA. V was clipped by 7 bases and J by 1 base; unmatched bases: 8. CDR3 length: 15 amino acids. CDR3 sequence: CSALTSGSVQETQYF. CDR3 sequence (DNA): TGCAGCGCATTAACTAGCGGGAGTGTCCAAGAGACCCAGTACTTC.

The J gene is TRBJ2-5, the V gene TRBV10-2, with D maybe TRBD1 (7 bases). The V end lost 10 bases, the J end lost 4 bases, and 13 bases lay between the germline ends. The CDR3 consists of 12 residues. Germline V CDR1 and CDR2: WSHSY, SAAADI. In DNA, the CDR3 is TGCGCCACTTGGAGGGGGCGAGAGACCCAGTACTTC. Translated, it gives CATWRGRETQYF.

This chain links TRBV2 with TRBJ2-7; 11 bases are shared with TRBD1. This CDR3 spans 13 amino acids. Germline trimming cut 5 bases from V and 7 bases from J; bases unmatched to any gene: 4. Per the germline V gene, CDR1 is SNHLY and CDR2 is FYNNEI. The CDR3 protein is CASSRDRGGEQYF. The CDR3 DNA is TGTGCCAGCAGTCGGGACAGGGGGGGAGAGCAGTACTTC.

The chain recombines TRBV13 with TRBJ2-5; 7 positions agree with TRBD1. Germline trimming cut 7 bases from V and 2 bases from J; bases unmatched to any gene: 7. This CDR3 is built from 14 residues. Per germline, CDR1 PRHDT and CDR2 FYEKMQ (reference sequence). The CDR3 DNA follows: TGTGCCAGCACCCTCGACAGGGTTCAAGAGACCCAGTACTTC. This sequence encodes CASTLDRVQETQYF.

This rearrangement joins TRBV7-6 to TRBJ2-2, with D tentatively TRBD1 (5 bases). CDR1 is SGHVS and CDR2 is FNYEAQ in the germline V gene. The CDR3 totals 13 residues. Trimming pared 8 bases from V and 0 bases from J, leaving 7 bases between. CDR3 in DNA: TGTGCCAGCTGGACACCGAACACCGGGGAGCTGTTTTTT. This codes for CASWTPNTGELFF. Full variable domain (remainder filled in from reference TRBV7-6 and TRBJ2-2): GAGVSQSPRYKVTKRGQDVALRCDPISGHVSLYWYRQALGQGPEFLTYFNYEAQQDKSGLPNDRFSAERPEGSISTLTIQRTEQRDSAMYRCASWTPNTGELFFGEGSRLTVL.

The rearrangement links TRBV15 to TRBJ2-7; D is possibly TRBD2 (5 bases). The V end lost 0 bases, the J end lost 0 bases, and 12 bases lay between the germline ends. The germline V gene has CDR1 LNHNV and CDR2 YYDKDF (reference sequence). The CDR3 totals 16 residues. The CDR3 is CATSREWGAASYEQYF. The CDR3 DNA reads as TGTGCCACCAGCAGAGAATGGGGAGCAGCCTCCTACGAGCAGTACTTC.

As regards this clone: The sample carries other DNA sequences with the same CDR3. The chain recombines TRBV9 with TRBJ2-3; 8 bases map to TRBD2. The CDR3 sequence is 16 residues long. The trim removed 0 bases at V and 2 bases at J, leaving 5 bases unmatched. Germline V gene sequence: CDR1 SGDLS, CDR2 YYNGEE. The CDR3: CASSVGSGASTDTQYF. The CDR3 DNA reads TGTGCCAGCAGCGTAGGTAGCGGGGCCTCCACAGATACGCAGTATTTT.

The chain employs TRBV28 and TRBJ2-7; 7 bases are a match to TRBD2. V dropped 10 bases and J dropped 0; count of bases not matched to a gene: 6. In germline, CDR1 is MDHEN, CDR2 SYDVKM. The CDR3 contains 13 residues. This CDR3 reads CATGTTSSYEQYF. The CDR3 bases are TGTGCCACCGGGACTACCTCCTCCTACGAGCAGTACTTC.

This clone was found once. The V gene is TRBV27, the J gene TRBJ2-2, with TRBD1 identical over 10 bases. V lost 8 bases, J lost 6 bases, and 12 bases stayed unmatched. The CDR3 runs to 16 residues. CDR1 and CDR2 from the germline V gene are MNHEY and SMNVEV (reference sequence). The CDR3, as DNA: TGTGCCAGCTTGGCCTCCGGGACAGGGGTATCCGGGGAGCTGTTTTTT. This sequence encodes CASLASGTGVSGELFF.

This clone appeared a single time. The chain links TRBV4-1 to TRBJ2-3; 8 bases are shared with TRBD2. Germline V gene sequence: CDR1 MGHRA, CDR2 YSYEKL. The CDR3 spans 15 residues. V trimming: 7 bases; J trimming: 3 bases; junction bases outside the gene matches: 9. CDR3 DNA: TGCGCCAGCACTACCAGCGGGAGTGTGACAGATACGCAGTATTTT. This sequence encodes CASTTSGSVTDTQYF.

The chain uses TRBV27 and TRBJ2-7; 11 bases agree with TRBD2. Germline V lookup: CDR1 MNHEY, CDR2 SMNVEV (reference sequence). This CDR3 has 14 amino acids. V shed 6 bases and J 3 bases; nucleotides not matched to a gene: 4. The CDR3 DNA is TGTGCCAGCAGCCGGGGACTAGCGGTCTACGAGCAGTACTTC. This gives the protein CASSRGLAVYEQYF.

The chain is built from TRBV6-1 and TRBJ1-6; 7 nucleotides match TRBD1. The V segment lost 2 bases and the J segment 2 bases; nucleotides outside the gene matches: 6. CDR1 is MNHNS, CDR2 SASEGT, per germline. The CDR3 contains 17 residues. Here the CDR3 DNA reads TGTGCCAGCAGTGAATTCTCCAGGGGGACCTATAATTCACCCCTCCACTTT. Protein: CASSEFSRGTYNSPLHF.

The CDR3 DNA is TGTGCCAGCAGCCAAGTGGGGGGATCGGGTAATTCACCCCTCCACTTT. Protein sequence: CASSQVGGSGNSPLHF. V gene TRBV14 combines with J gene TRBJ1-6; a weak D match, TRBD1 (5 bases). The CDR3 spans 16 residues. The V end was cut by 1 base, the J end by 6 bases, with 13 bases between. The germline CDR1 and CDR2 sequences are SGHDN and FVKESK. The complete variable domain, with remaining parts taken from reference TRBV14 and TRBJ1-6, reads EAGVTQFPSHSVIEKGQTVTLRCDPISGHDNLYWYRRVMGKEIKFLLHFVKESKQDESGMPNNRFLAERTGGTYSTLKVQPAELEDSGVYFCASSQVGGSGNSPLHFGNGTRLTVT.

The CDR3 DNA is TGTGCCAGCAGCGTAGACGCGCGGGGGCCAAACAATGAGCAGTTCTTC. Protein sequence: CASSVDARGPNNEQFF. The chain carries TRBV9 and TRBJ2-1; a weak D match, TRBD2 (7 bases). Germline lookup yields CDR1 SGDLS and CDR2 YYNGEE. This CDR3 is 16 amino acids long. The V gene lost 0 bases and the J gene lost 5 bases, with 15 bases spanning the gap. The whole variable domain, filled in from reference TRBV9 and TRBJ2-1, reads DSGVTQTPKHLITATGQRVTLRCSPRSGDLSVYWYQQSLDQGLQFLIQYYNGEERAKGNILERFSAQQFPDLHSELNLSSLELGDSALYFCASSVDARGPNNEQFFGPGTRLTVL.

The CDR3 DNA follows: TGTGCCAGCAGTGAAGGATGGGGGGAACAGCCCCAGCATTTT. Its translation: CASSEGWGEQPQHF. The genes are TRBV6-1 and TRBJ1-5; maybe TRBD1 (5 bases). Per germline, CDR1 MNHNS and CDR2 SASEGT. V lost 1 base and J lost 7, with 11 bases in between. The CDR3 sequence is 14 residues long.